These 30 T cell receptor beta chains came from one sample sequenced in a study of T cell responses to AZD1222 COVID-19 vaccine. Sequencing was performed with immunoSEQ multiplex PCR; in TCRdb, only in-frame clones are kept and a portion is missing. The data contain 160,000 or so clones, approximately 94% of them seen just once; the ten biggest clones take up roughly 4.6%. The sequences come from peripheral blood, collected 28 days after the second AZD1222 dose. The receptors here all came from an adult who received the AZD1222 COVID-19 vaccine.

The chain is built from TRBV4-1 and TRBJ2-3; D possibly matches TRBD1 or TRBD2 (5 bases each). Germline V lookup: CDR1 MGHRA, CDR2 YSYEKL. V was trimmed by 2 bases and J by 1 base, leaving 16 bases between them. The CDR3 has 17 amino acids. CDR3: CASSQYLGTTGTDTQYF. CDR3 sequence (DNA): TGCGCCAGCAGCCAATATTTGGGGACCACTGGCACAGATACGCAGTATTTT.

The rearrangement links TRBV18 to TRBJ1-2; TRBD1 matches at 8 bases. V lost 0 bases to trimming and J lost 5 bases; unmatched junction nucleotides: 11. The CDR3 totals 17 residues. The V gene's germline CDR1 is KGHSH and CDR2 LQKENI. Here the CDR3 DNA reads TGTGCCAGCTCACCACCGGAGGAATGGACAGGGTTATATGGCTACACCTTC. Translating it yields CASSPPEEWTGLYGYTF.

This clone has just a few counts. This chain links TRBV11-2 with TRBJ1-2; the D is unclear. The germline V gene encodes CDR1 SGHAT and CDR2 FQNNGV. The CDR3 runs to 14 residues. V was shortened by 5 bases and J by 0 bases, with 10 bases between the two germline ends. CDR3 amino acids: CASSRTLANYGYTF. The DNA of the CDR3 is TGTGCCAGCAGCCGGACCCTAGCTAACTATGGCTACACCTTC.

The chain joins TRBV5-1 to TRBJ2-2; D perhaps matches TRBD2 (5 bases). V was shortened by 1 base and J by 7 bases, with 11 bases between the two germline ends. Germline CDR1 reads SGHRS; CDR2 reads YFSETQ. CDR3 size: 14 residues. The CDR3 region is CASSLSGFYGELFF. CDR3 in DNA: TGCGCCAGCAGCTTGTCGGGATTCTACGGGGAGCTGTTTTTT.

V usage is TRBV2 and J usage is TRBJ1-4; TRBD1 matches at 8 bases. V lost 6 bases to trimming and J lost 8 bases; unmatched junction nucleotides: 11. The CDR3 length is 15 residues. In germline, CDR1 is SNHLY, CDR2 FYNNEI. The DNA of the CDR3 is TGTGCCAGCAGGGAGCGGACAGGGAGAGAGGAAAAACTGTTTTTT. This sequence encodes CASRERTGREEKLFF. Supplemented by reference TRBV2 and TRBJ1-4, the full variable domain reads EPEVTQTPSHQVTQMGQEVILRCVPISNHLYFYWYRQILGQKVEFLVSFYNNEISEKSEIFDDQFSVERPDGSNFTLKIRSTKLEDSAMYFCASRERTGREEKLFFGSGTQLSVL.

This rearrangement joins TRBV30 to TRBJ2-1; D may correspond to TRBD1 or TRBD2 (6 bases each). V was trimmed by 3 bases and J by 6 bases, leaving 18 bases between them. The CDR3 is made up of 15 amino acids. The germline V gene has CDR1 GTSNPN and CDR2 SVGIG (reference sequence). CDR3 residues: CAWRPRGRSGNEQFF. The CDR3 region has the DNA TGTGCCTGGAGGCCCCGGGGGCGATCGGGCAATGAGCAGTTCTTC.

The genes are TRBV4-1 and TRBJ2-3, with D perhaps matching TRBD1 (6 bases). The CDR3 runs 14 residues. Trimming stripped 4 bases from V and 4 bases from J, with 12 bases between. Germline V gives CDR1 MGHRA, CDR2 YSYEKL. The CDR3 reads CASSPGNRADTQYF. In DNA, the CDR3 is TGCGCCAGCAGCCCCGGGAACAGGGCAGATACGCAGTATTTT.

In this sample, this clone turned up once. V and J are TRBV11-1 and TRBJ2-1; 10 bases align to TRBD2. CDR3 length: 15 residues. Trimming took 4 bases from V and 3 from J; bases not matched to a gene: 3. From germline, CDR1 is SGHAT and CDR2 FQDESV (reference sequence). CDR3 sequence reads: CASSYGLADYNEQFF. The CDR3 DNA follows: TGTGCCAGCAGCTACGGACTAGCGGACTACAATGAGCAGTTCTTC.

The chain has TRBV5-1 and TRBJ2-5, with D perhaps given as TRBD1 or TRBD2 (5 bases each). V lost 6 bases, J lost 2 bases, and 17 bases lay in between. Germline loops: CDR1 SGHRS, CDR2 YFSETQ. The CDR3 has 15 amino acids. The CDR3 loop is CASTLIGTPQETQYF. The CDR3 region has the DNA TGCGCCAGCACCCTGATCGGGACCCCACAAGAGACCCAGTACTTC.

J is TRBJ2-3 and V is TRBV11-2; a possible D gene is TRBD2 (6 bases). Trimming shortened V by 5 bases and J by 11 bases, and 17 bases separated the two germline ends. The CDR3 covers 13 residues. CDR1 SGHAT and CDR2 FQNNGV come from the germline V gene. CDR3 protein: CASSTSRGKEQYF. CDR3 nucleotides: TGTGCCAGCAGCACCAGCCGCGGGAAGGAGCAGTATTTT.

In DNA, the CDR3 is TGTGCCAGCAGTTTCTTGGCGGACTTCTACGAGCAGTACTTC. Amino acid sequence: CASSFLADFYEQYF. The genes are TRBV28 and TRBJ2-7, with a tentative D call TRBD2 (5 bases). Trimming removed 3 bases at V and 3 bases at J, with 12 bases between. Germline assignment: CDR1 MDHEN and CDR2 SYDVKM. This CDR3 spans 14 amino acids.

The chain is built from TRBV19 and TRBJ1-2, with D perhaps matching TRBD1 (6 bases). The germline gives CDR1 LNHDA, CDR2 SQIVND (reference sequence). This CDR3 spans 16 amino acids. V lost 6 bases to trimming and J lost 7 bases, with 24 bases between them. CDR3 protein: CASSKDSRPLSGGYTF. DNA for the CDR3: TGTGCCAGTAGCAAGGACAGCCGGCCTCTATCGGGTGGCTACACCTTC.

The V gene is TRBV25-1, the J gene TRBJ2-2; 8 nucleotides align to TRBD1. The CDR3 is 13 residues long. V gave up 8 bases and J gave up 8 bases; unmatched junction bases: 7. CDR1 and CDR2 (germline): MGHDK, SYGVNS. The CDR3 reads CASGSGGFGELFF. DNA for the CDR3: TGTGCCAGCGGTTCAGGGGGCTTTGGGGAGCTGTTTTTT.

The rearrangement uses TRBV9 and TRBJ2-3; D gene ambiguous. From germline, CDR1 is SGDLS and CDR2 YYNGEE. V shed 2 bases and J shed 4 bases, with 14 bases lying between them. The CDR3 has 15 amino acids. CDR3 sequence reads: CASSVTSVVADTQYF. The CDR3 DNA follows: TGTGCCAGCAGCGTCACATCCGTTGTGGCAGATACGCAGTATTTT.

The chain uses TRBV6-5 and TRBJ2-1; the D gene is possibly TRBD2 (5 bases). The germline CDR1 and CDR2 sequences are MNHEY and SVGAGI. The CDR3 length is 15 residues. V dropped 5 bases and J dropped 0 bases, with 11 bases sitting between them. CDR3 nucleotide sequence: TGTGCCAGCAGTCAGACTACTAGCTCCTACAATGAGCAGTTCTTC. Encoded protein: CASSQTTSSYNEQFF.

CDR3 in amino acids: CASSLEGSVNTEAFF. CDR3 in DNA: TGTGCCAGCAGCTTGGAGGGGTCGGTGAACACTGAAGCTTTCTTT. The V gene is TRBV5-5, the J gene TRBJ1-1, with a tentative D call TRBD1 (5 bases). The germline CDR1 and CDR2 sequences are SGHKS and YYEKEE (reference sequence). Trimming removed 0 bases from V and 0 bases from J, with 9 bases in between. The CDR3 totals 15 residues.

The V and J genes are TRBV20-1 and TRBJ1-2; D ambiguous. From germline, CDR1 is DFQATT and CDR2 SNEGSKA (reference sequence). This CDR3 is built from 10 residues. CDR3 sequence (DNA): TGCGGTTCTTTTAACTATGGCTACACCTTC. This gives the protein CGSFNYGYTF.

The chain's CDR3 is CASSMSGANTGELFF. As DNA, the CDR3 is TGTGCCAGTAGTATGTCCGGGGCGAACACCGGGGAGCTGTTTTTT. The chain combines TRBV19 with TRBJ2-2, with D perhaps TRBD2 (5 bases). Trimming left V 3 bases short and J 0 bases short, with 8 bases between. Germline-derived CDR1 and CDR2 are LNHDA and SQIVND (reference sequence). The CDR3 is 15 amino acids. Supplemented by reference TRBV19 and TRBJ2-2, the full variable domain reads DGGITQSPKYLFRKEGQNVTLSCEQNLNHDAMYWYRQDPGQGLRLIYYSQIVNDFQKGDIAEGYSVSREKKESFPLTVTSAQKNPTAFYLCASSMSGANTGELFFGEGSRLTVL.

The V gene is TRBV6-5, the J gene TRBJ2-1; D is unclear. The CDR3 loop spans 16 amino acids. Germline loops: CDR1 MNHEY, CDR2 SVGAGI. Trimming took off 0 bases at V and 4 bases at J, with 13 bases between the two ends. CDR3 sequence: CASSYSGVIRYNEQFF. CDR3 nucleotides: TGTGCCAGCAGTTACTCGGGTGTAATCAGATACAATGAGCAGTTCTTC.

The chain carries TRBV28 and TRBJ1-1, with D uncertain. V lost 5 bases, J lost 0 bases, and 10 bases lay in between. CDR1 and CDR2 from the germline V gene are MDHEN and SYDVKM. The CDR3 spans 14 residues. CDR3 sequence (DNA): TGTGCCAGCAGTCACGGTGAAATGAACACTGAAGCTTTCTTT. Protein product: CASSHGEMNTEAFF.

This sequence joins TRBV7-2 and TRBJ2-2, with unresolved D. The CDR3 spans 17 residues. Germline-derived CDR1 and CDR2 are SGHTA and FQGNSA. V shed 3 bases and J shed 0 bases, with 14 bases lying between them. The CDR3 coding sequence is TGTGCCAGCAGCTTGAGTTGGGCAGGCGCGAACACCGGGGAGCTGTTTTTT. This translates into CASSLSWAGANTGELFF.

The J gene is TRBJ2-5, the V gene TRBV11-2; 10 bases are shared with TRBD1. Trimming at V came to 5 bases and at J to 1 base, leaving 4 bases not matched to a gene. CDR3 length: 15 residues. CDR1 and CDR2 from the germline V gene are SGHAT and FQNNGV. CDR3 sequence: CASSGTGASQETQYF. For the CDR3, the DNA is TGTGCCAGCAGCGGGACAGGGGCCTCCCAAGAGACCCAGTACTTC.

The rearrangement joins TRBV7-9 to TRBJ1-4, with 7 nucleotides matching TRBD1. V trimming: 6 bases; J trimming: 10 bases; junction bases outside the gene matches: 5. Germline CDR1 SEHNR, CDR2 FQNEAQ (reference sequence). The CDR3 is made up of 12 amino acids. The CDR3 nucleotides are TGTGCCAGCAGTCAGCAGGGGGTAAAACTGTTTTTT. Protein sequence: CASSQQGVKLFF.

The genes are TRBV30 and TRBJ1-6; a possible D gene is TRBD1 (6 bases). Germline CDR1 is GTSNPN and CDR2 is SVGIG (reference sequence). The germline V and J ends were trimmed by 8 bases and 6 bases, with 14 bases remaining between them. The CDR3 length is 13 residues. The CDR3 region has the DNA TGTGCCATCGGACAGTACCTTAATTCACCCCTCCACTTT. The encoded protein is CAIGQYLNSPLHF. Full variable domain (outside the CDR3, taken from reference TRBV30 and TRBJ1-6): SQTIHQWPATLVQPVGSPLSLECTVEGTSNPNLYWYRQAAGRGLQLLFYSVGIGQISSEVPQNLSASRPQDRQFILSSKKLLLSDSGFYLCAIGQYLNSPLHFGNGTRLTVT.

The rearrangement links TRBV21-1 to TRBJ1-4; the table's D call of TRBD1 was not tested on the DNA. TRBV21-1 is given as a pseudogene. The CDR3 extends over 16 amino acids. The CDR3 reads CASSSRHFPTNEKLFF. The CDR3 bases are TGTGCCAGCAGCTCCCGACACTTTCCAACTAATGAAAAACTGTTTTTT.

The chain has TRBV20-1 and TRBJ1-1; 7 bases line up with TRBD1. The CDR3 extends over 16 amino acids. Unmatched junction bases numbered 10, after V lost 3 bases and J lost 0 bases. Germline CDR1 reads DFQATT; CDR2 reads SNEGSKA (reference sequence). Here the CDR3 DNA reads TGCAGTGCTAGTCAGTTTCCGACAGGGTTGAACACTGAAGCTTTCTTT. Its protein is CSASQFPTGLNTEAFF.

CDR3 loop: CASSLGGTDTQYF. The CDR3 DNA reads as TGTGCCAGCAGCTTAGGGGGCACAGATACGCAGTATTTT. The V call is TRBV7-3, the J call TRBJ2-3; no clear D. Germline V gene lookup returns CDR1 SGHTA and CDR2 FQGTGA. The CDR3 is 13 residues long. V was pared by 2 bases and J by 1 base, with 4 bases between.

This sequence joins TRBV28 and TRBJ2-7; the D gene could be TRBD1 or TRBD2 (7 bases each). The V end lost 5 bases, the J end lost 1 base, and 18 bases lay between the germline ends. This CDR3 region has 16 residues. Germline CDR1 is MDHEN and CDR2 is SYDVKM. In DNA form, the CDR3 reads TGTGCCAGCAGTCGGATCGCAGGGGGGGTTTCCTACGAGCAGTACTTC. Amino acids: CASSRIAGGVSYEQYF.

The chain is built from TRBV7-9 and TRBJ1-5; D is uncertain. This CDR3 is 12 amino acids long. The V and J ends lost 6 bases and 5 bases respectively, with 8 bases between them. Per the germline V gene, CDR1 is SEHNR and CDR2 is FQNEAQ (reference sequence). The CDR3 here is CASSWSDQPQHF. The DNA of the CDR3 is TGTGCCAGCAGTTGGAGCGATCAGCCCCAGCATTTT.

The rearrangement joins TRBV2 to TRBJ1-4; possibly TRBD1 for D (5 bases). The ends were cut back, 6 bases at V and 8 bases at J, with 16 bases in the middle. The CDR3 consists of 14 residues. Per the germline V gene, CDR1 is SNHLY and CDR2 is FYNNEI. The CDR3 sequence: CASRLGPRGEKLFF. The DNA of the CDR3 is TGTGCCAGCAGACTGGGGCCACGGGGAGAAAAACTGTTTTTT.